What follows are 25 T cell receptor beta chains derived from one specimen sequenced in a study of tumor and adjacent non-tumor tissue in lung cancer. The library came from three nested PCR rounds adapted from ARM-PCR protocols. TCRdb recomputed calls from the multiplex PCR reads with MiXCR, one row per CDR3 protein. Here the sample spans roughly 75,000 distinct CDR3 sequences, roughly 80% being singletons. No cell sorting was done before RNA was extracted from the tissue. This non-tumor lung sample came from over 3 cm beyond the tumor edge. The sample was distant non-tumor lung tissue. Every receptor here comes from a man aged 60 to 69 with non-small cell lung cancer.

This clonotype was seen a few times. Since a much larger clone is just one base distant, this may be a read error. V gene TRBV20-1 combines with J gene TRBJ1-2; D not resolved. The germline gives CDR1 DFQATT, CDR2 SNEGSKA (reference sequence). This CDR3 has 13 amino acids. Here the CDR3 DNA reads TGCAATGCTAGGACGGTAGCTAACTATGGCTACACCTTC. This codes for CNARTVANYGYTF.

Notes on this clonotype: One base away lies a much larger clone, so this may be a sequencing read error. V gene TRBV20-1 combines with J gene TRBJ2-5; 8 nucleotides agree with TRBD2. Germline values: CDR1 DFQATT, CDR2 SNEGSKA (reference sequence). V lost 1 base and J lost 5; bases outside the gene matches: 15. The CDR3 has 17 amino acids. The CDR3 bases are TGCAGTGCTAGAGGGGAGGGCACGGGAGGGCCCTCGGAGACCCAGTACTTC. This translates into CSARGEGTGGPSETQYF.

The CDR3 sequence is CASSLANNMLGELFF. Here the CDR3 DNA reads TGTGCCAGCAGCCTAGCGAATAATATGCTCGGGGAGCTGTTTTTT. The chain links TRBV4-2 to TRBJ2-2; perhaps TRBD2 as D (5 bases). Trimming removed 4 bases at V and 7 bases at J, with 16 bases between. The CDR3 contains 15 residues. Germline-derived CDR1 and CDR2 are LGHNA and YNFKEQ.

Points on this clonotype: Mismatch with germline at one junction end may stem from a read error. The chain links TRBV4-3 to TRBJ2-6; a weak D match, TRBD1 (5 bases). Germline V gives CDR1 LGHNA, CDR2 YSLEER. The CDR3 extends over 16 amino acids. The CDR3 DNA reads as TGCGCCAGTAGCCAAGAGGCGGTGTCTGGGGCCATCCTCCTGACTTTC. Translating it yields CASSQEAVSGAILLTF.

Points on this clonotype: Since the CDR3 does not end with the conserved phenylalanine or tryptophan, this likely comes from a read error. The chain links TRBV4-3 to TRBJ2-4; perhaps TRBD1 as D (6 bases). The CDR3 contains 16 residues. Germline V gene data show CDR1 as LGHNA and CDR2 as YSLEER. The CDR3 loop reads CASSQDTGAGENIQYY. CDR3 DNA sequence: TGCGCCAGTAGCCAAGATACCGGGGCAGGGGAAAACATTCAGTACTAC.

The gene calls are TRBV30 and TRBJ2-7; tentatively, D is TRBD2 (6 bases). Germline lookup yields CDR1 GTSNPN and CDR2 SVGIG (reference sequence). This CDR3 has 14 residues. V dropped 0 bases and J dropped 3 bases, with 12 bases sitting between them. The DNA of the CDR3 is TGTGCCTGGAGTGTAGAACTAGCCATCTACGAGCAGTACTTC. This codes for CAWSVELAIYEQYF.

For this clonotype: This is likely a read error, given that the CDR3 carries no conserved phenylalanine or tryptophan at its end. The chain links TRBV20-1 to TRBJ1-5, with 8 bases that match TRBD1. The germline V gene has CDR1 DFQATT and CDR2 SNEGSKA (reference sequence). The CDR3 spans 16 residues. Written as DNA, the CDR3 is TGCAGTGCTAGCTATACAGGGGGGACGAGCAATGAGCCCCAGCATCTT. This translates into CSASYTGGTSNEPQHL.

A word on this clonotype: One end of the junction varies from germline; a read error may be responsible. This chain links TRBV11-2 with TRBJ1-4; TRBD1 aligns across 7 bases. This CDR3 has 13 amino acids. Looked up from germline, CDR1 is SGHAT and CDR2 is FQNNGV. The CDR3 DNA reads TGTGCCAGCAGCTTAGATATAGGGGGCGGACTTATTTTT. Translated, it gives CASSLDIGGGLIF. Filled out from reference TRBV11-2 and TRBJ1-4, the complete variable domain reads EAGVAQSPRYKIIEKRQSVAFWCNPISGHATLYWYQQILGQGPKLLIQFQNNGVVDDSQLPKDRFSAERLKGVDSTLKIQPAKLEDSAVYLCASSLDIGGGLIFGSGTQLSVL.

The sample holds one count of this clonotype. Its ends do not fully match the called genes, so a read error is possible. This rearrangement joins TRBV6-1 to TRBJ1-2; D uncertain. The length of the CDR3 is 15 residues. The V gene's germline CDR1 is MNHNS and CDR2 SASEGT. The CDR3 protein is CSSIPLAGHNYGYIF. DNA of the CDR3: TGTTCCAGCATCCCACTGGCAGGCCATAACTATGGCTACATCTTC.

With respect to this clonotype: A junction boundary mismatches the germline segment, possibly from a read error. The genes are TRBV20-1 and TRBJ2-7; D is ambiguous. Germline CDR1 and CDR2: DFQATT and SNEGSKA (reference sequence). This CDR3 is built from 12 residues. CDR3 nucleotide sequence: TGCAGCGCTAGTACGGTCACCTGCGAGCAGTACTTC. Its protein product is CSASTVTCEQYF.

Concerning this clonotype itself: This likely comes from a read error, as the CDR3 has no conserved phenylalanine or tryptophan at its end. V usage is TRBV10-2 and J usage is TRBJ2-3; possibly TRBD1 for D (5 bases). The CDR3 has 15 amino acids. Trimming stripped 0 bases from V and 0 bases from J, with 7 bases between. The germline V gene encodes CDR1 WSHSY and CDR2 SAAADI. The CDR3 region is CASSESGASTDTQYY. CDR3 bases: TGCGCCAGCAGTGAGTCAGGGGCAAGCACAGATACGCAGTATTAT.

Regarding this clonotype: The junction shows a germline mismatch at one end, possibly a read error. CDR3 protein: CDSSLEERGGIYGYTF. CDR3 coding DNA: TGTGACAGCAGCTTAGAGGAACGAGGGGGCATCTATGGCTACACCTTC. This chain links TRBV11-3 with TRBJ1-2, with 7 positions matching TRBD1. The CDR3 runs to 16 residues. Germline V lookup: CDR1 SGHNT, CDR2 YENEEA. The whole variable domain, filled in from reference TRBV11-3 and TRBJ1-2, reads EAGVVQSPRYKIIEKKQPVAFWCNPISGHNTLYWYLQNLGQGPELLIRYENEEAVDDSQLPKDRFSAERLKGVDSTLKIQPAELGDSAVYLCDSSLEERGGIYGYTFGSGTRLTVV.

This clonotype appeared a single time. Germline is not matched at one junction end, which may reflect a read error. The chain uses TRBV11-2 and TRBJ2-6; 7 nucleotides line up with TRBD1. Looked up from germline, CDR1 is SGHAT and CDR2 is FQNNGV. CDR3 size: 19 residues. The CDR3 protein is CASSLVPKDRSSGAHVLTF. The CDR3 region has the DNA TGTGCCAGCAGTTTAGTTCCAAAGGACAGGTCCTCTGGGGCCCACGTCCTGACTTTC.

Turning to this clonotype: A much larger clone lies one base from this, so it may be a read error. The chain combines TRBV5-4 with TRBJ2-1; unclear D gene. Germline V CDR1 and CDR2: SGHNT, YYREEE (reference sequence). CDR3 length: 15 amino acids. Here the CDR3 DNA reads TGTGCCAGCAGCCCGGGCTACATTTCCTACAATAAGCAGTTCTTC. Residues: CASSPGYISYNKQFF.

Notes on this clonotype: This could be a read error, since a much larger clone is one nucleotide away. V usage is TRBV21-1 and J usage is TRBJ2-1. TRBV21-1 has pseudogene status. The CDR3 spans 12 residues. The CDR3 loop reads CARCCSYKEQFF. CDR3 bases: TGTGCCAGATGCTGTTCCTACAAAGAGCAGTTCTTC.

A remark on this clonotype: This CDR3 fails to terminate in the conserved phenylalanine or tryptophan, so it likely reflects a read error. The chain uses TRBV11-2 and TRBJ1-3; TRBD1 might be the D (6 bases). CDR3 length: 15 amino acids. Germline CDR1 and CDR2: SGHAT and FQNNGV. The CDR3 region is CASILGGGPGNTIYS. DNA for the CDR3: TGTGCCAGCATCTTAGGGGGTGGCCCCGGAAACACCATATATTCT.

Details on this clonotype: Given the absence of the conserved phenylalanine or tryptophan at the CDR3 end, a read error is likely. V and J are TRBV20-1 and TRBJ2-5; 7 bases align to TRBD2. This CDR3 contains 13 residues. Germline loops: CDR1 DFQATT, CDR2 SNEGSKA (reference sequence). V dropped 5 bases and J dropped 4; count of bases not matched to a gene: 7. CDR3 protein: CSAGRGEVETQYL. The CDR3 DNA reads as TGCAGTGCTGGACGGGGGGAGGTAGAGACCCAGTACCTC.

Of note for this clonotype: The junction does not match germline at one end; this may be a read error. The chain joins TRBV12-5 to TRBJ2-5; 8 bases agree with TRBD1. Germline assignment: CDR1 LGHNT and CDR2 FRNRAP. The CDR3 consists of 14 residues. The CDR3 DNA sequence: TGTGCTGGTGGTCGGGACAGGATAGTGGAGACCCAGTACTTC. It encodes CAGGRDRIVETQYF.

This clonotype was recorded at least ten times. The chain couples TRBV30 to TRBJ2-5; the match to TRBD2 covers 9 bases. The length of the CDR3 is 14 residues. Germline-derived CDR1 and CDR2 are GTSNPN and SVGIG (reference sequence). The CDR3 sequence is CDYTSGLASYPQYF. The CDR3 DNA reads TGTGACTACACGTCGGGACTAGCCTCTTATCCCCAGTACTTC.

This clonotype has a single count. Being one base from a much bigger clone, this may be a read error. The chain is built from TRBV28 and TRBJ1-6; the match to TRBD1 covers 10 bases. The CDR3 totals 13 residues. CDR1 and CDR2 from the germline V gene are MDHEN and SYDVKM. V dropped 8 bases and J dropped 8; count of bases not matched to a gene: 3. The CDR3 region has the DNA TGTGCCAGCGCGACAGGGGGCCATTCACCCCTCCACTTT. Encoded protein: CASATGGHSPLHF.

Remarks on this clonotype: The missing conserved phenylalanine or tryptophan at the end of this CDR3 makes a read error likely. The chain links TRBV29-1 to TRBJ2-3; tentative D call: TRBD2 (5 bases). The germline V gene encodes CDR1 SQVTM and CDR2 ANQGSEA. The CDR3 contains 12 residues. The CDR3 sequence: CSAAGHTDTQYS. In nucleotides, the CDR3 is TGCAGCGCTGCGGGCCACACAGATACACAGTATTCT.

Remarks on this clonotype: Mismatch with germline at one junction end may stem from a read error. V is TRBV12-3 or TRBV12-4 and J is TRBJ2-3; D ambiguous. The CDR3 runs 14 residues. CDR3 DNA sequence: TGTGCCAGCAGTGTAGGGCCTGGGGTGGATAGGCAGTATTTT. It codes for CASSVGPGVDRQYF.

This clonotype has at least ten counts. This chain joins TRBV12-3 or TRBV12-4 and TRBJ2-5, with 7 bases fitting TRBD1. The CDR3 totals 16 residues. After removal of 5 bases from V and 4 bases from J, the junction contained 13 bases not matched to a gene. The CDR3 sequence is CASSLFRDRRPETQYF. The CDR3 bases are TGTGCCAGCAGTCTCTTCCGGGACAGACGTCCAGAGACCCAGTACTTC.

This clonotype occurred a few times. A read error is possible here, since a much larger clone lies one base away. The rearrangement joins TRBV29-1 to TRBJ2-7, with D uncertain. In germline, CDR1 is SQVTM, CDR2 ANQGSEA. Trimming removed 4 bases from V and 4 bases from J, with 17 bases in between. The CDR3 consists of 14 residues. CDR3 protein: CSVGSWAWAYEQYF. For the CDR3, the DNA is TGCAGCGTTGGGTCCTGGGCATGGGCGTACGAGCAGTACTTC.

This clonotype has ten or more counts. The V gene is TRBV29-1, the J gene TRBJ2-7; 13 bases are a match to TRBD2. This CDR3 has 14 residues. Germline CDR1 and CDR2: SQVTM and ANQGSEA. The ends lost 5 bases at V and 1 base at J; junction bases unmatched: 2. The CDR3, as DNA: TGCAGCGTTCGGACTAGCGGGAGATCCTACGAGCAGTACTTC. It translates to CSVRTSGRSYEQYF.